This T cell receptor beta chain was identified in a study of CD8 T cells in ankylosing spondylitis. Points from the study as a whole: What seemed typical of ankylosing spondylitis blood was a TCR beta motif built from 7 or 8 highly homologous variants. Those disease-linked clones were CD8+; they were also relatively rare in peripheral blood. The study looked at matched synovial fluid samples from ankylosing spondylitis patients. Disease-linked clones were reported to be significantly enriched there. Before this, some motif variants had been reported in reactive arthritis synovial fluid and blood.

As concerns this clonotype: The antigen is not known.

V gave up 3 bases and J gave up 1 base; unmatched junction bases: 14. CDR3 size: 19 residues. Using quantitative 5'-RACE with molecular barcodes, the authors made TCR beta libraries. TCRdb re-called the 5' RACE reads through MiXCR, storing one row per CDR3 protein. The sample holds about 840,000 distinct CDR3 sequences, 12% seen once. The source is a male donor with ankylosing spondylitis. Sequencing was done on a sample of blood, either unsorted or a sorted T cell fraction (not recorded which). The chain joins TRBV12-3 or TRBV12-4 to TRBJ1-1, with 10 bases lining up with TRBD1. The CDR3 DNA reads as TGTGCCAGCAGTTTTTTCAAGGTCGGAAGGACAGGGGGGAACACTGAAGCTTTCTTT. This encodes CASSFFKVGRTGGNTEAFF.